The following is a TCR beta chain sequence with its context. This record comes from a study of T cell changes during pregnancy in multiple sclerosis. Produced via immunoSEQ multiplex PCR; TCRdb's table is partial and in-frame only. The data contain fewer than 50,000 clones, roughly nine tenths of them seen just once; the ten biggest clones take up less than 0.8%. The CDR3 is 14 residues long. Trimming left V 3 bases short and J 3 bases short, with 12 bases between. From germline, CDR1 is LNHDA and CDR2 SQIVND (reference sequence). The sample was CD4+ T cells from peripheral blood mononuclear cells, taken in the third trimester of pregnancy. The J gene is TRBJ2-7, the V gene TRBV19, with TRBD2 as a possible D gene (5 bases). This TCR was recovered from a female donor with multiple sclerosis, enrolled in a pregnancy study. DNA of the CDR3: TGTGCCAGTAGTATTTTTAAAGGGAGCTACGAGCAGTACTTC. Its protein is CASSIFKGSYEQYF.